Listed below are T cell receptor beta chains from one sample, sequenced in a study of blood T cell repertoires in COVID-19. Here immunoSEQ multiplex PCR was the method, and the copy in TCRdb shows in-frame clones only, minus some. The sample records about 150,000 clones, roughly nine tenths being singletons. Material for sequencing was peripheral blood. The receptors were gathered from a woman in her sixties with active or convalescent COVID-19. CDR3s include the opening cysteine and the closing phenylalanine or tryptophan. The order of the fields is J gene, D gene, V gene, CDR3 protein, CDR3 DNA. A D gene is named only where the DNA matches it firmly.

>TRBJ2-7|TRBD1|TRBV2
CASSAGTGLIEQYF
TGTGCCAGCAGTGCCGGGACAGGGTTAATCGAGCAGTACTTC
>TRBJ1-5|.|TRBV2
CASTFNRGNQPQHF
TGTGCCAGCACTTTCAACAGGGGCAATCAGCCCCAGCATTTT
>TRBJ1-5|.|TRBV5-6
CASSLARGTYSNQPQHF
TGTGCCAGCAGCTTGGCCCGGGGGACCTATAGCAATCAGCCCCAGCATTTT
>TRBJ2-7|TRBD2|TRBV20-1
CSASSSGGLEQYF
TGCAGTGCTAGTAGTAGCGGGGGGCTCGAGCAGTACTTC
>TRBJ1-2|TRBD1|TRBV19
CASRRTGANYGYTF
TGTGCCAGTAGAAGGACAGGAGCCAACTATGGCTACACCTTC
>TRBJ2-3|.|TRBV7-2
CASIRGAIASTDTQYF
TGTGCCAGCATCCGCGGGGCTATTGCTAGCACAGATACGCAGTATTTT
>TRBJ2-7|TRBD1|TRBV6-2/TRBV6-3
CASSRDRAYEQYF
TGTGCCAGCAGTCGGGACAGGGCGTACGAGCAGTACTTC
>TRBJ2-3|TRBD2|TRBV7-6
CASSHSSGETDTQYF
TGTGCCAGCAGTCACTCTAGCGGGGAGACAGATACGCAGTATTTT
>TRBJ2-3|TRBD2|TRBV7-9
CASSGERGGTDTQYF
TGTGCCAGCAGCGGAGAACGGGGGGGCACTGATACGCAGTATTTT
>TRBJ1-3|.|TRBV6-6
CASSRGQSSGNTIYF
TGTGCCAGCAGTAGAGGACAGTCCTCTGGAAACACCATATATTTT
>TRBJ2-2|TRBD1|TRBV6-4
CASSVTGDTGELFF
TGTGCCAGCAGCGTAACAGGGGACACCGGGGAGCTGTTTTTT